The subject of this entry is one T cell receptor beta chain. This specimen comes from a study of T cell changes during pregnancy in multiple sclerosis. Profiling relied on immunoSEQ multiplex PCR, and the TCRdb table lists in-frame clones only, not all of them. The top ten clones hold 2.8% of a sample with about 33,000 clones, approximately 91% of them seen once. V was pared by 4 bases and J by 4 bases, with 8 bases between. CDR3 length: 13 amino acids. Germline assignment: CDR1 MGHDK and CDR2 SYGVNS. The chain uses TRBV25-1 and TRBJ1-3, with D perhaps TRBD1 (5 bases). The TCR sequence derives from a female donor in good health, enrolled as a control in a pregnancy study. The sample consisted of CD4+ T cells from peripheral blood mononuclear cells, taken in the third trimester of pregnancy. CDR3 DNA sequence: TGTGCCAGCAGTGTGGGACTCGGAAACACCATATATTTT. It codes for CASSVGLGNTIYF.